Listed below are T cell receptor beta chains from one sample, sequenced in a study of PD-L1 blockade in urothelial cancer. The table came from immunoSEQ multiplex PCR; TCRdb's copy has only in-frame clones and leaves some out. The sample yields 30,000 to 35,000 clones, approximately 80% seen once. The input for sequencing was PBMCs, taken around atezolizumab (anti-PD-L1) treatment. These receptors originate from a man aged 55-75 years with urothelial cancer. Each CDR3 is given with its conserved first and last residue. D genes are given only for firm matches. Rows may omit the clone size; those that give it use once, few, many or a size class.

TRBV7-3	-	TRBJ1-1	-	TGTGCCAGCAGCTTAGGTCCGGGGAGGGCTGAAGCTTTCTTT	CASSLGPGRAEAFF
TRBV25-1	TRBD2	TRBJ2-7	medium-sized	TGTGCCATCCCCCGACTAGCGGGATTCCCCCACTACGAGCAGTACTTC	CAIPRLAGFPHYEQYF
TRBV19	TRBD1	TRBJ2-7	-	TGTGCCAGTAATCGTGGGACAGGGAGTTACGAGCAGTACTTC	CASNRGTGSYEQYF
TRBV14	-	TRBJ1-2	-	TGTGCCAGCAGCCAAGATATCATCCAAGCTGGCTACACCTTC	CASSQDIIQAGYTF
TRBV4-1	TRBD1	TRBJ1-3	-	TGCGCCAGCAGCCCGCGCCATGGGACAGGGGACTCCTCTGGAAACACCATATATTTT	CASSPRHGTGDSSGNTIYF
TRBV2	-	TRBJ1-1	-	TGTGCCAGCAGTGTTGACTGGATACTCAAAAACACTGAAGCTTTCTTT	CASSVDWILKNTEAFF
TRBV9	-	TRBJ2-5	-	TGTGCCAGCAGCCCCCAACAGGGGGGGGAGACCCAGTACTTC	CASSPQQGGETQYF
TRBV5-1	TRBD1	TRBJ2-1	-	TGCGCCAGCAGCTTGCCCGGGACAGGACTGAGCTCCTACAATGAGCAGTTCTTC	CASSLPGTGLSSYNEQFF
TRBV9	-	TRBJ2-2	few	TGTGCCAGCAGCGAGGGGACAAACACCGGGGAGCTGTTTTTT	CASSEGTNTGELFF
TRBV11-2	-	TRBJ2-2	-	TGTGCCAGCAGCTTAGGGCTAGCCGGCACCGGGGAGCTGTTTTTT	CASSLGLAGTGELFF
TRBV2	-	TRBJ2-5	once	TGTGCCAGCAGTGAAGGGAGTAGCATGCGAGAGACCCAGTACTTC	CASSEGSSMRETQYF
TRBV11-1	-	TRBJ2-3	-	TGTGCCAGCAGCTACCCCCGGGACAACCCGGGCGTTAGCACAGATACGCAGTATTTT	CASSYPRDNPGVSTDTQYF
TRBV2	TRBD1	TRBJ2-7	-	TGTGCCAGCAGGGGTACGACAGGGGCGGGGGAGCAGTACTTC	CASRGTTGAGEQYF
TRBV18	TRBD2	TRBJ2-3	once	TGTGCCAGCTCACCACGGGCGGGAGGGCCAACAGATACGCAGTATTTT	CASSPRAGGPTDTQYF
TRBV9	-	TRBJ2-7	once	TGTGCCAGCGCAGAGGGGGGGAGCTCCTACGAGCAGTACTTC	CASAEGGSSYEQYF
TRBV10-1	TRBD1	TRBJ2-7	-	TGCGCCAGCAGTGAGTCAACTAAATCCCCCACAGGGGTATGGGACGAGCAGTACTTC	CASSESTKSPTGVWDEQYF
TRBV11-1	-	TRBJ2-1	-	TGTGCCAGCAGCCCCTACTCCGACAATGAGCAGTTCTTC	CASSPYSDNEQFF
TRBV6-4	-	TRBJ2-1	-	TGTGCCAGCAGTTTTCTCCCGGGAGAATACAATGAGCAGTTCTTC	CASSFLPGEYNEQFF
TRBV14	-	TRBJ2-7	-	TGTGCCAGCAGCCTGGGGGCAGGCGTCTACGAGCAGTACTTC	CASSLGAGVYEQYF
TRBV5-1	-	TRBJ1-2	-	TGCGCCAGCAGCTTGGCAGGGGACTATGGCTACACCTTC	CASSLAGDYGYTF
TRBV6-1	-	TRBJ1-5	once	TGTGCCAGCAGTGAACAGGGGCTTCTTAGCAATCAGCCCCAGCATTTT	CASSEQGLLSNQPQHF
TRBV6-5	-	TRBJ1-4	-	TGTGCCAGCAGTTACTCGCGGGAAAAACTGTTTTTT	CASSYSREKLFF
TRBV12-5	-	TRBJ1-6	-	TGTGCTAGTGGTTTAGCGGGGCCCAATTCACCCCTCCACTTT	CASGLAGPNSPLHF
TRBV11-2	-	TRBJ2-3	-	TGTGCCAGCAGCCCCGGACCTAGCCCTAGCACAGATACGCAGTATTTT	CASSPGPSPSTDTQYF
TRBV18	-	TRBJ1-1	once	TGTGCCAGCTCACCTTACATTGAAAGTGAAGCTTTCTTT	CASSPYIESEAFF
TRBV5-1	TRBD2	TRBJ2-2	-	TGCGCCAGCAGCGCGGGACTAGCGGGAGGAGTGGGGGAGCTGTTTTTT	CASSAGLAGGVGELFF
TRBV6-1	TRBD1	TRBJ1-5	-	TGTGCCAGCAGTGGCGCCGGACAGGGAGGGCAGCCCCAGCATTTT	CASSGAGQGGQPQHF